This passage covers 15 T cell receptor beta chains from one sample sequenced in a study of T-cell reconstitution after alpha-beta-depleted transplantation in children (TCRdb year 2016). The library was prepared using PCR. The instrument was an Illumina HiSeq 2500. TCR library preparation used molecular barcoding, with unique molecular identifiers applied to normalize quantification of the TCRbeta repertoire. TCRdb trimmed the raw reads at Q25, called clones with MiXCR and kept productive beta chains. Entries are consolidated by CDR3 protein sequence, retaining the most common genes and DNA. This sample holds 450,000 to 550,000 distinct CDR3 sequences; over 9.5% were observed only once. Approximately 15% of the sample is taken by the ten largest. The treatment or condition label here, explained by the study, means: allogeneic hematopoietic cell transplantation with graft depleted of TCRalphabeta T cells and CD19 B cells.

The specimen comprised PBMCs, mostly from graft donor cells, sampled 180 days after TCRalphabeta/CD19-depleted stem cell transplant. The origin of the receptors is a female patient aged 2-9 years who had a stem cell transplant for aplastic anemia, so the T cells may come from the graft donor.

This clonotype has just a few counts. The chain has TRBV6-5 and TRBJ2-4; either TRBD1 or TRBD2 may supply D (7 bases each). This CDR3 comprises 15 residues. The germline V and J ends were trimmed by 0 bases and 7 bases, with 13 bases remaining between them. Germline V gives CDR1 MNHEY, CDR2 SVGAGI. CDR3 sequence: CASSYSGQRGNIQYF. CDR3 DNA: TGTGCCAGCAGTTACTCGGGACAGCGGGGTAACATTCAGTACTTC.

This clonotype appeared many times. This CDR3 reads CASSLALWETQYF. The CDR3 DNA is TGTGCCAGCAGCTTAGCCCTATGGGAGACCCAGTACTTC. The chain joins TRBV7-8 to TRBJ2-5; D gene ambiguous. V was trimmed by 0 bases and J by 5 bases, leaving 7 bases between them. The CDR3 spans 13 residues. Germline CDR1 SGHVS, CDR2 FQNEAQ. The entire variable domain, with the rest obtained from reference TRBV7-8 and TRBJ2-5, is as follows: GAGVSQSPRYKVAKRGQDVALRCDPISGHVSLFWYQQALGQGPEFLTYFQNEAQLDKSGLPSDRFFAERPEGSVSTLKIQRTQQEDSAVYLCASSLALWETQYFGPGTRLLVL.

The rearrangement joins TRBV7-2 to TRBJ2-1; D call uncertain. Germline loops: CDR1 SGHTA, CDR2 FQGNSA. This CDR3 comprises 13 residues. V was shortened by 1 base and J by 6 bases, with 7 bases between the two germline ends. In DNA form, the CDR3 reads TGTGCCAGCAGCTTAGTACTCCTCAATGAGCAGTTCTTC. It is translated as CASSLVLLNEQFF.

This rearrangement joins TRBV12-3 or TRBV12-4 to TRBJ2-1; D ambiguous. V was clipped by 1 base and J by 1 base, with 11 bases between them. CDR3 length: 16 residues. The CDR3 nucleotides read TGTGCCAGCAGTTTAGTGCGGTCCCTATCCTACAATGAGCAGTTCTTC. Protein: CASSLVRSLSYNEQFF.

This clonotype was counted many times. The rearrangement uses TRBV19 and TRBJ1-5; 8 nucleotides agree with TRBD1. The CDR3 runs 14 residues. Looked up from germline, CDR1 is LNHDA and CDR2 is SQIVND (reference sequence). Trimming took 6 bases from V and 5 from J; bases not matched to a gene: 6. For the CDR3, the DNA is TGTGCCAGTAGCCTCGGACAGGGCCATCAGCCCCAGCATTTT. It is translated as CASSLGQGHQPQHF. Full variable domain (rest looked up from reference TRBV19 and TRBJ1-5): DGGITQSPKYLFRKEGQNVTLSCEQNLNHDAMYWYRQDPGQGLRLIYYSQIVNDFQKGDIAEGYSVSREKKESFPLTVTSAQKNPTAFYLCASSLGQGHQPQHFGDGTRLSIL.

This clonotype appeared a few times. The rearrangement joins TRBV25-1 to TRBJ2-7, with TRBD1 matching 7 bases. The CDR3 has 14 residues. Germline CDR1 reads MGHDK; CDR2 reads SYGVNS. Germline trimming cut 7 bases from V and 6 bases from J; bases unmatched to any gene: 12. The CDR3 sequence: CASTKTGKGLEQYF. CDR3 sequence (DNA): TGTGCCAGCACTAAGACAGGGAAGGGGCTCGAGCAGTACTTC.

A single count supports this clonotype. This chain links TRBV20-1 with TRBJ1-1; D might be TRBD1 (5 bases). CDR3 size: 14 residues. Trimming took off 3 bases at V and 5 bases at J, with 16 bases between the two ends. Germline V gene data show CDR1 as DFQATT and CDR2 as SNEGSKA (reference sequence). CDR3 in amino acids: CSASLGGRGTEAFF. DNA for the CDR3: TGCAGTGCTAGTTTGGGGGGACGGGGGACTGAAGCTTTCTTT.

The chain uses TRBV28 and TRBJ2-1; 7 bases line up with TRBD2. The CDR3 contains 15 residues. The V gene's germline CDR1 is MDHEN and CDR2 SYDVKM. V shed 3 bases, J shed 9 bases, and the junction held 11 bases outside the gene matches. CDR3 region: CASSFGGRIVGEQFF. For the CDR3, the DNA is TGTGCCAGCAGTTTCGGCGGGAGAATTGTAGGTGAGCAGTTCTTC. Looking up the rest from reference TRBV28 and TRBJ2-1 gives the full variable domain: DVKVTQSSRYLVKRTGEKVFLECVQDMDHENMFWYRQDPGLGLRLIYFSYDVKMKEKGDIPEGYSVSREKKERFSLILESASTNQTSMYLCASSFGGRIVGEQFFGPGTRLTVL.

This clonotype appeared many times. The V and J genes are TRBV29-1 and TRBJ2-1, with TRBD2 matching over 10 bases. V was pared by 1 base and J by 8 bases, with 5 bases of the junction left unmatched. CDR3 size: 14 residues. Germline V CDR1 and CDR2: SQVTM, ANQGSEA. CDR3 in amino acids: CSVEGSSGSYEQFF. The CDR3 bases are TGCAGCGTTGAAGGGTCTAGCGGGAGTTATGAGCAGTTCTTC.

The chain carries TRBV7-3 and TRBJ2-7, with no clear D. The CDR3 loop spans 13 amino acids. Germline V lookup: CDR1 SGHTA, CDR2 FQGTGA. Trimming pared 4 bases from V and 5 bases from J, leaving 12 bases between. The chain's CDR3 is CASSSFRNHEQYF. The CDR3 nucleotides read TGTGCCAGCAGCTCTTTCAGGAACCACGAGCAGTACTTC.

The CDR3 region is CAWKGQSNSNQPQHF. DNA of the CDR3: TGTGCCTGGAAAGGACAGTCCAATAGCAATCAGCCCCAGCATTTT. The chain employs TRBV30 and TRBJ1-5, with a possible D match to TRBD1 (6 bases). Germline assignment: CDR1 GTSNPN and CDR2 SVGIG (reference sequence). V lost 4 bases and J 0 bases, leaving 13 bases between the germline ends. CDR3 length equals 15 residues.

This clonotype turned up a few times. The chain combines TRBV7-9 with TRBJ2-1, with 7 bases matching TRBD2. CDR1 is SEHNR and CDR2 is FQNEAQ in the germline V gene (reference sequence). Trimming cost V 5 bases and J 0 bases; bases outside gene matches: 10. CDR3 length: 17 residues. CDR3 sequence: CASSPFRAGPSYNEQFF. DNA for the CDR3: TGTGCCAGCAGCCCATTCCGAGCGGGGCCCTCCTACAATGAGCAGTTCTTC.

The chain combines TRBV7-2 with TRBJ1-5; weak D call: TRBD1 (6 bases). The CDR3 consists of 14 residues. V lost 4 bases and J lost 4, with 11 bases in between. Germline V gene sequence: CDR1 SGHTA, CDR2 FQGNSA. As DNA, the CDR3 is TGTGCCAGCAGCTCCTCAGGGGTTAATCAGCCCCAGCATTTT. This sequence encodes CASSSSGVNQPQHF.

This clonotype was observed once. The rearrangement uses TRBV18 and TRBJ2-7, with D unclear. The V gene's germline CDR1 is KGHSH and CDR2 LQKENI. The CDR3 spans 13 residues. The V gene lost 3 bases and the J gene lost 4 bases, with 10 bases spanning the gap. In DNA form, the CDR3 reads TGTGCCAGCTCACCCGGCGTACATTACGAGCAGTACTTC. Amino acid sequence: CASSPGVHYEQYF.

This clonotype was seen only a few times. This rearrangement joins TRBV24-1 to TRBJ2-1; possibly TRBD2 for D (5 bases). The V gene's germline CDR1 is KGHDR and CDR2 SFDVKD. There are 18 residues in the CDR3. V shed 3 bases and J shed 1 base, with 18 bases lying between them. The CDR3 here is CATSDTGKKGGSYNEQFF. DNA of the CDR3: TGTGCCACCAGTGATACGGGGAAGAAGGGTGGTTCCTACAATGAGCAGTTCTTC.